The clone carrying this TCR beta chain has more than one count but fewer than ten. This record comes from a study of blood T cell repertoires in COVID-19. Study details: Material from acute and convalescent COVID-19 was sourced from the United States, Italy and Spain. Nucleic acid was either cDNA or gDNA, and it came from T cells, B-cell-depleted T cells, or PBMCs.

Per the study methods: Nucleated cell number was recorded as an estimate derived from reference gene primer amplification. Profiled with immunoSEQ multiplex PCR; TCRdb holds only in-frame clones, not every one. V and J calls plus clone size are reproduced from that table; the DNA served to infer D and trimming. Altogether roughly 56,000 clones are present, 70% to 90% being singletons, with the ten largest covering roughly 5.7%. This CDR3 region has 13 residues. CDR1 and CDR2 (germline): LGHDT, YNNKEL (reference sequence). V lost 0 bases and J 7 bases, leaving 9 bases between the germline ends. The TCR was taken from a man aged 65 to 85 with acute or convalescent COVID-19. The genes are TRBV3-1 (or the pseudogene TRBV3-2) and TRBJ2-5; TRBD2 might be the D (6 bases). Sequences were obtained from peripheral blood. The CDR3 loop reads CASSQDLGGTQYF. The CDR3 bases are TGTGCCAGCAGCCAAGATTTGGGGGGGACCCAGTACTTC.